The clone carrying this TCR beta chain has only a few counts. These data come from a study of T cells in Graves' hyperthyroidism and ophthalmopathy. Amplified TCR beta CDR3 regions derived from RNA transcripts. When the TCR CDR3 underwent first-round RT-PCR, the HTBI primer set was used. TCRdb called the multiplex PCR reads again in MiXCR, with one record for every CDR3 protein. Here the sample spans 610,000 or so distinct CDR3 sequences, roughly 50% being singletons. Lactation, pregnancy, other autoimmune disease or uncontrolled infection led to exclusion of patients. CDR1 is DFQATT and CDR2 is SNEGSKA in the germline V gene (reference sequence). The CDR3 spans 13 residues. The ends were cut back, 0 bases at V and 4 bases at J, with 9 bases in the middle.

The specimen was peripheral blood or thyroid tissue (not recorded which). The rearrangement links TRBV20-1 to TRBJ1-2; D call uncertain. This receptor was taken from a woman younger than 35 with Graves' hyperthyroidism. The CDR3 protein is CSARDLESYGYTF. The CDR3, as DNA: TGCAGTGCTAGAGATCTCGAATCCTATGGCTACACCTTC.